Listed below are T cell receptor beta chains from one sample, sequenced in a study of graft-versus-host responses after intestinal transplantation. Assay used: immunoSEQ multiplex PCR; TCRdb lists only in-frame clones, some missing. The sample has more than 85,000 clones; about four fifths are singletons. Their recognized antigens are unknown. The sample was unstimulated CD4+ T cells sorted from spleen or lymph node cells, taken before intestinal transplant. These receptors were obtained from a human donor who received an intestinal transplant. Each CDR3 is given with its conserved first and last residue. The order of the fields is V gene, J gene, CDR3 protein.

v_gene: TRBV18
j_gene: TRBJ2-1
CDR3aa: CASSQRDNSYNEQFF

v_gene: TRBV19
j_gene: TRBJ2-2
CDR3aa: CASRYPGRNTGELFF

v_gene: TRBV29-1
j_gene: TRBJ2-7
CDR3aa: CSVEGQSYEQYF

v_gene: TRBV6-5
j_gene: TRBJ1-4
CDR3aa: CASSYSQGSSSKLFF

v_gene: TRBV9
j_gene: TRBJ2-7
CDR3aa: CASSASTGSEQYF

v_gene: TRBV2
j_gene: TRBJ1-5
CDR3aa: CASSDGTYNQPQHF

v_gene: TRBV10-1
j_gene: TRBJ2-5
CDR3aa: CASSERSRQQETQYF

v_gene: TRBV9
j_gene: TRBJ2-1
CDR3aa: CASSETGGGYNEQFF

v_gene: TRBV18
j_gene: TRBJ1-1
CDR3aa: CASSPSGQGGTEAFF

v_gene: TRBV10-3
j_gene: TRBJ2-1
CDR3aa: CAISEGRGGSYNEQFF

v_gene: TRBV7-8
j_gene: TRBJ2-4
CDR3aa: CASSSTTDREQNIQYF

v_gene: TRBV28
j_gene: TRBJ1-2
CDR3aa: CASSLLQANYGYTF

v_gene: TRBV7-2
j_gene: TRBJ1-4
CDR3aa: CASSLDSNNEKLFF

v_gene: TRBV2
j_gene: TRBJ1-1
CDR3aa: CASSENGLEAFF

v_gene: TRBV5-1
j_gene: TRBJ1-1
CDR3aa: CASRAYMNTEAFF

v_gene: TRBV11-2
j_gene: TRBJ2-3
CDR3aa: CASSPTSYTQYF

v_gene: TRBV2
j_gene: TRBJ2-5
CDR3aa: CASSVSRGQETQYF

v_gene: TRBV5-1
j_gene: TRBJ2-5
CDR3aa: CASSLGLTRGRGETQYF

v_gene: TRBV4-1
j_gene: TRBJ2-2
CDR3aa: CASSQDAGNANTGELFF

v_gene: TRBV11-2
j_gene: TRBJ2-3
CDR3aa: CASSLVAGVTDTQYF

v_gene: TRBV18
j_gene: TRBJ1-1
CDR3aa: CASSLRRDTEAFF

v_gene: TRBV2
j_gene: TRBJ2-2
CDR3aa: CASAGYANTGELFF

v_gene: TRBV9
j_gene: TRBJ1-2
CDR3aa: CASSDRQNPTYGYTF

v_gene: TRBV9
j_gene: TRBJ2-1
CDR3aa: CASSVGGLRTYNEQFF

v_gene: TRBV2
j_gene: TRBJ1-2
CDR3aa: CASFTGSMGGYTF

v_gene: TRBV28
j_gene: TRBJ1-1
CDR3aa: CASSPGTGGLTEAFF

v_gene: TRBV29-1
j_gene: TRBJ2-1
CDR3aa: CSVDFESYNEQFF

v_gene: TRBV2
j_gene: TRBJ2-7
CDR3aa: CASSETRTHEQYF